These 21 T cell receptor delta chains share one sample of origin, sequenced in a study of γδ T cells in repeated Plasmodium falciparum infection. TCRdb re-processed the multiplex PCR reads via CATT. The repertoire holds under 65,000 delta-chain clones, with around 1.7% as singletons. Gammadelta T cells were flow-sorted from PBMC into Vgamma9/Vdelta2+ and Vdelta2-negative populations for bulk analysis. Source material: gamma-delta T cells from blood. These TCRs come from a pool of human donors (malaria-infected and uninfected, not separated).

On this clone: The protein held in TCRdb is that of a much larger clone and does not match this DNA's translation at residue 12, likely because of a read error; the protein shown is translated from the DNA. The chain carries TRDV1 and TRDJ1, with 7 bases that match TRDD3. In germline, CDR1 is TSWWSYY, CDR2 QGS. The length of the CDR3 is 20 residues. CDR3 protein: CAIGELVPKWGTPSVDKLIF. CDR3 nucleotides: TGTGCTATTGGGGAACTAGTTCCGAAATGGGGGACACCATCGGTCGATAAACTCATCTTT.

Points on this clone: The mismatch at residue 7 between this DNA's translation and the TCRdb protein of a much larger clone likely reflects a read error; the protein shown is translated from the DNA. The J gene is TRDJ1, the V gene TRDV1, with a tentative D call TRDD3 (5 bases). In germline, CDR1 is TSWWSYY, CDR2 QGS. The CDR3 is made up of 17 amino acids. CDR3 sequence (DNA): TGTGCTCTTGGGGAAGTTGCCGTACTGGTTTTCACCGATAAAGTCATCTTT. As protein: CALGEVAVLVFTDKVIF.

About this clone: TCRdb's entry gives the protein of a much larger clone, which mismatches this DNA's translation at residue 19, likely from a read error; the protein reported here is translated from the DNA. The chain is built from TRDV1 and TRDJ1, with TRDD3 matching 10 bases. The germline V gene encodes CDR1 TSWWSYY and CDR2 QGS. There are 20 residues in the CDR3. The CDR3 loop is CAIGELVPKWGIPSVDKLTF. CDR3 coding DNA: TGTGCTATTGGGGAACTAGTTCCGAAATGGGGGATACCATCGGTCGATAAACTCACCTTT.

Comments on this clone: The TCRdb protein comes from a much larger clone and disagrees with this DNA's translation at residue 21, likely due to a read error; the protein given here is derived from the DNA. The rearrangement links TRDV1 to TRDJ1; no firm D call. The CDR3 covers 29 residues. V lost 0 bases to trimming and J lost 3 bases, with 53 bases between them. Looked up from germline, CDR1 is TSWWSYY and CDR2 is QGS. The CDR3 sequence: CALGELGPLESGTETPSAPAARYSDKLIF. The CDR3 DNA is TGTGCTCTTGGGGAACTAGGCCCCCTTGAGAGTGGAACCGAAACGCCCAGTGCCCCCGCCGCCCGATATTCCGATAAACTCATCTTT.

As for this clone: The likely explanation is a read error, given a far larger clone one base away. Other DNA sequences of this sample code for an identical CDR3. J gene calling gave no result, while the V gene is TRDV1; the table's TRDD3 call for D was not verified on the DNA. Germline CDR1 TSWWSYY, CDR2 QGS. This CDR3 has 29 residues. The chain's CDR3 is CALGEFIQSEPGGYFKVEPFPNVADKLIF. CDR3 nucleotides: TGTGCTCTTGGGGAATTCATACAGTCCGAGCCTGGGGGATACTTCAAGGTCGAACCATTCCCTAATGTGGCCGATAAGCTCATCTTT.

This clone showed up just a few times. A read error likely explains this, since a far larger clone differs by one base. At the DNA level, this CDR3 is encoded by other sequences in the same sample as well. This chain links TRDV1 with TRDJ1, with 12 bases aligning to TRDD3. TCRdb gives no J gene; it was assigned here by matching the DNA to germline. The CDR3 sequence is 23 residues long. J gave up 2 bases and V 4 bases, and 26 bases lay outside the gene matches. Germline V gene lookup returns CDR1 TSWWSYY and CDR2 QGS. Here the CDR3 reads CALGARLPIPYWGIPNFTDKLIF. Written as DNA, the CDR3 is TGTGCTCTTGGGGCGCGACTTCCCATCCCGTACTGGGGGATACCGAACTTTACCGATAAACTCATCTTT.

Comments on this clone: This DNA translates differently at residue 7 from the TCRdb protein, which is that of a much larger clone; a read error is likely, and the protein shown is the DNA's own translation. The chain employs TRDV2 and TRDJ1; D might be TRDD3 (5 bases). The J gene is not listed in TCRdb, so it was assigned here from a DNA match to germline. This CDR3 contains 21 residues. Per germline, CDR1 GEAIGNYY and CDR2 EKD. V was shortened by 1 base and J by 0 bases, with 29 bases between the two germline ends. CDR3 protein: CACDTYQEEEDIRGYTDKLIF. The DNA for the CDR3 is TGTGCCTGTGACACATATCAGGAAGAAGAGGATATCCGGGGGTACACCGATAAACTCATCTTT.

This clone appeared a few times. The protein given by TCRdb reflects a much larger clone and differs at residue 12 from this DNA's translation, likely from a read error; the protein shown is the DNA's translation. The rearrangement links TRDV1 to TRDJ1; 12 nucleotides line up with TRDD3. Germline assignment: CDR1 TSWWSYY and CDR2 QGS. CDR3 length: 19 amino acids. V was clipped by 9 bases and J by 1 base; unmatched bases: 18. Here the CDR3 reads CALNHKANWGILPTDKLIF. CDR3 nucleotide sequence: TGTGCTCTCAATCACAAGGCAAACTGGGGGATACTGCCCACCGATAAACTCATCTTT.

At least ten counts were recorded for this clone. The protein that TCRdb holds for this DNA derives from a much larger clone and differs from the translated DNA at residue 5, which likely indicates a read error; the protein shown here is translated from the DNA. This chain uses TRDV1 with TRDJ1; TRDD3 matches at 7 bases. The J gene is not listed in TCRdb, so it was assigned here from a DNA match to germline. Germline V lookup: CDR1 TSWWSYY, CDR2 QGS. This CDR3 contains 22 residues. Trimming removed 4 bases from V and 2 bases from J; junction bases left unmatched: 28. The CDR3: CALGAVVDTPRLYWGYTDKLIF. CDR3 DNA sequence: TGTGCTCTTGGGGCGGTGGTCGATACCCCGCGGTTATACTGGGGTTATACCGATAAACTCATCTTT.

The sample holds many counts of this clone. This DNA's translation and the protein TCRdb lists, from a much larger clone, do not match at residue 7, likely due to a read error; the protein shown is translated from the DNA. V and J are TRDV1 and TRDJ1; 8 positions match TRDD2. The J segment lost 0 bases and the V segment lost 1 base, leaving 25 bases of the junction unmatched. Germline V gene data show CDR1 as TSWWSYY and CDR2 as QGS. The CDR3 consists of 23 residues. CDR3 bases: TGTGCTCTTGGGGAACCGCTTCCTACTACCGGCCTCTGGGGCTGGGGACACACCGATAAACTCATCTTT. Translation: CALGEPLPTTGLWGWGHTDKLIF.

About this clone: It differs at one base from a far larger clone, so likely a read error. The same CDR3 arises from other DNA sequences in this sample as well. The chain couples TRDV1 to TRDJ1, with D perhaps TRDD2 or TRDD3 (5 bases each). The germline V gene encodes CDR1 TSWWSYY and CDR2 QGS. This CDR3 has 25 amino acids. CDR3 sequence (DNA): TGTGCCCTTGGGGAGCCCTCTTTGCAATACGAATTTCCCTACTGGTGGGTTCTATACACCGATAAACTCATCTTT. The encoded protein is CALGEPSLQYEFPYWWVLYTDKLIF.

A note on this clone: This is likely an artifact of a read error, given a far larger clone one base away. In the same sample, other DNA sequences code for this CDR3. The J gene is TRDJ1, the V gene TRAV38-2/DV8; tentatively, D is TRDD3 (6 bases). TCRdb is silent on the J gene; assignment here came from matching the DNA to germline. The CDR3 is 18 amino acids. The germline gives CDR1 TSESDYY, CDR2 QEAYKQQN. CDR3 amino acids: CAYNRNTGGLRYTDKLIF. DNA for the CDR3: TGTGCCTATAATCGTAATACCGGGGGACTTAGGTACACCGATAAACTCATCTTT.

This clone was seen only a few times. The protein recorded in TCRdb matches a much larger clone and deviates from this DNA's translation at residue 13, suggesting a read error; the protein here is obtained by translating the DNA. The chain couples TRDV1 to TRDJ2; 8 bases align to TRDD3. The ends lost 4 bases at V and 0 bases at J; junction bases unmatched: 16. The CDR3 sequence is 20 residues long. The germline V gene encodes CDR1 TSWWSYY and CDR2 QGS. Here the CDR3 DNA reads TGTGCTCTTGGGGGCCACCGCTTCCAACTGGGGGGCCCTTTGACAGCACAACTCTTCTTT. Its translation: CALGGHRFQLGGPLTAQLFF.

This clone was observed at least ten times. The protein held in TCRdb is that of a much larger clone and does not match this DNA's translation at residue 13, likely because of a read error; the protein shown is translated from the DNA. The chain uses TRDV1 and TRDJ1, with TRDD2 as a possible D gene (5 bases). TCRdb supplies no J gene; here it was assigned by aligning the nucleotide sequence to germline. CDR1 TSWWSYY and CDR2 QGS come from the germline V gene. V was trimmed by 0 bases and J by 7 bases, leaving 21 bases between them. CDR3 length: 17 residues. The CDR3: CALGELGPKGLGGKLIF. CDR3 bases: TGTGCTCTTGGGGAACTGGGTCCTAAGGGCTTAGGTGGTAAACTCATCTTT.

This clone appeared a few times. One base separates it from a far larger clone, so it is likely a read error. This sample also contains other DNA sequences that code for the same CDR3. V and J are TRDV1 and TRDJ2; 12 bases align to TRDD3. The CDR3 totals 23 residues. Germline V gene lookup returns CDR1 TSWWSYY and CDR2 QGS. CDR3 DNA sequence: TGTGCTCTTGGGGCCTTCAAACCTACACTGGGGGATACCCCTCCCCTCCTAACAGCGCAACTCTTCTTT. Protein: CALGAFKPTLGDTPPLLTAQLFF.

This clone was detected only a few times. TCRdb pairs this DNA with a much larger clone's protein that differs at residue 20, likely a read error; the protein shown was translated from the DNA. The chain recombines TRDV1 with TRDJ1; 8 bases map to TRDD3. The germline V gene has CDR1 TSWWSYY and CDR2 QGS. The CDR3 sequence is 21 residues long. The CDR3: CALGERLILRAWGYYADKLTF. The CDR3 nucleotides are TGTGCTCTTGGGGAACGATTGATCCTACGTGCCTGGGGATACTACGCCGATAAACTCACCTTT.

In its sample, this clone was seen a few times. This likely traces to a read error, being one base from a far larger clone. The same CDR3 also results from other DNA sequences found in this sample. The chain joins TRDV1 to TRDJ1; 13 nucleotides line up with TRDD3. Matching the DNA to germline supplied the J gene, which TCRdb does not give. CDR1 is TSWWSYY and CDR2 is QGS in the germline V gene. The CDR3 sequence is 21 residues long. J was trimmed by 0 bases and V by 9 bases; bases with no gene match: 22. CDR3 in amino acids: CALQSGPPFTGGYAYTDKLIF. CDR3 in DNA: TGTGCTCTACAGTCGGGGCCTCCGTTTACTGGGGGATACGCGTACACCGATAAACTCATCTTT.

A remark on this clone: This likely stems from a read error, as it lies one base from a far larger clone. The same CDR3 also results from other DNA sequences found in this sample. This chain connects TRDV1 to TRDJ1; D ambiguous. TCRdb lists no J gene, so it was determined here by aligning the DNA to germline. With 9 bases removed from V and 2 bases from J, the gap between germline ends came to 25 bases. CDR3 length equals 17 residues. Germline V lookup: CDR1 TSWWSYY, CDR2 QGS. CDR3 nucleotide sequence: TGTGCTCTCGGGAGCAACCTTTTTCACGTAAAAACCGATAAACTCATCTTT. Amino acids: CALGSNLFHVKTDKLIF.

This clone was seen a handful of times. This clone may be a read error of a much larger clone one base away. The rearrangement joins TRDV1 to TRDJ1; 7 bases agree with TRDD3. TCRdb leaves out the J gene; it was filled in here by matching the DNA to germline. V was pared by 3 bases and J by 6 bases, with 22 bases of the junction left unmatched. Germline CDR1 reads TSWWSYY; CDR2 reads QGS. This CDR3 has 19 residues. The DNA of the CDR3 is TGTGCTCTTGGGGAGCTTTCGTCCTATAAAGGGATACTCCCTAATAAACTCATCTTT. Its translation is CALGELSSYKGILPNKLIF.

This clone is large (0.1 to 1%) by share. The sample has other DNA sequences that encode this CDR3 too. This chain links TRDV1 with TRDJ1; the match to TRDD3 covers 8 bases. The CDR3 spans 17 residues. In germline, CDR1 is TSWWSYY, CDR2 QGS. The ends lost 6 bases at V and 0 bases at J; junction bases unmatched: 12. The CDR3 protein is CALGWGNTLQYTDKLIF. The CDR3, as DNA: TGTGCTCTTGGCTGGGGGAACACCCTTCAGTACACCGATAAACTCATCTTT.

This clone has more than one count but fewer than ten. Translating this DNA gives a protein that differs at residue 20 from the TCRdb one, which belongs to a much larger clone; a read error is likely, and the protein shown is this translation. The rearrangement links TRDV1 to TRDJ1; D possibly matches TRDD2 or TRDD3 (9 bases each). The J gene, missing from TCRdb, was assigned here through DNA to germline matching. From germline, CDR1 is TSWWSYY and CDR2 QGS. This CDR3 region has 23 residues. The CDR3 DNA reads TGTGCCTTCCATACCTCCTTCCTACGGGTACTGGGGGACCAGCTGGGGGACACCGATAGACTCATCTTT. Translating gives CAFHTSFLRVLGDQLGDTDRLIF.